The rows below give T cell receptor beta chains drawn from one sample of a study of blood T cell repertoires in COVID-19. This table comes from immunoSEQ multiplex PCR, and its TCRdb copy is limited to in-frame clones, with some not included. The sample carries a few hundred thousand clones, approximately 86% recorded once. The specimen sequenced was peripheral blood. These receptors were taken from a man in his fifties or sixties with acute or convalescent COVID-19. Both conserved end residues are part of each CDR3. The D gene is left open where the match is weak. Only part of the rows carry a size: once, few, many, or a class if the clone is expanded.

V gene	D gene	clone size	J gene	CDR3 DNA	CDR3 protein
TRBV5-5	TRBD1	few	TRBJ2-5	TGTGCCAGCAGCCTCTCTATCCAGGGGGCCCAGTACTTC	CASSLSIQGAQYF
TRBV18	NA	NA	TRBJ1-3	TGTGCCAGCTCACGTCTAGGGGGAGACTCTGGAAACACCATATATTTT	CASSRLGGDSGNTIYF
TRBV5-4	NA	NA	TRBJ1-2	TGTGCCAGCAGCCCCGGAGGCCAGAGCCGAAACTATGGCTACACCTTC	CASSPGGQSRNYGYTF
TRBV6-1	NA	NA	TRBJ1-2	TGTGCCAGCAGTGAAATGCCCGCGCCACACTATGGCTACACCTTC	CASSEMPAPHYGYTF
TRBV2	TRBD1	few	TRBJ1-3	TGTGCCAACCGGGACAGCTCTGGAAACACCATATATTTT	CANRDSSGNTIYF
TRBV27	TRBD1	NA	TRBJ2-1	TGTGCCAGCAGTCTCGGGACAGGGTTCTACAATGAGCAGTTCTTC	CASSLGTGFYNEQFF
TRBV4-1	NA	once	TRBJ1-2	TGCGCCAGCAGCGAAACGGGACTCGAGATGGGCTATGGCTACACCTTC	CASSETGLEMGYGYTF
TRBV4-1	NA	NA	TRBJ1-2	TGCGCCAGCAGCCAAGAAGGAGGCGGCTTCAACTATGGCTACACCTTC	CASSQEGGGFNYGYTF
TRBV19	TRBD1	few	TRBJ2-2	TGTGCCAGTAGACCCGGACAGGGGGCGAACACCGGGGAGCTGTTTTTT	CASRPGQGANTGELFF
TRBV4-3	TRBD1	NA	TRBJ1-4	TGCGCCAGCAGCCAATTCTGGGGACAGACTAATGAAAAACTGTTTTTT	CASSQFWGQTNEKLFF
TRBV5-4	NA	NA	TRBJ1-1	TGTGCCAGCAGCGGCGACCCCGGGAGGACTGAAGCTTTCTTT	CASSGDPGRTEAFF
TRBV18	NA	NA	TRBJ2-2	TGTGCCAGCTCACCATTGCGTTCCGGGGAGCTGTTTTTT	CASSPLRSGELFF
TRBV18	TRBD1	once	TRBJ1-1	TGTGCCAGCTCACCACCCTCAGCAGGGGGGCTGAACACTGAAGCTTTCTTT	CASSPPSAGGLNTEAFF
TRBV6-1	NA	NA	TRBJ2-7	TGTGCCAGCAGTGAAGCGCCGGGGACCTACGAGCAGTACTTC	CASSEAPGTYEQYF